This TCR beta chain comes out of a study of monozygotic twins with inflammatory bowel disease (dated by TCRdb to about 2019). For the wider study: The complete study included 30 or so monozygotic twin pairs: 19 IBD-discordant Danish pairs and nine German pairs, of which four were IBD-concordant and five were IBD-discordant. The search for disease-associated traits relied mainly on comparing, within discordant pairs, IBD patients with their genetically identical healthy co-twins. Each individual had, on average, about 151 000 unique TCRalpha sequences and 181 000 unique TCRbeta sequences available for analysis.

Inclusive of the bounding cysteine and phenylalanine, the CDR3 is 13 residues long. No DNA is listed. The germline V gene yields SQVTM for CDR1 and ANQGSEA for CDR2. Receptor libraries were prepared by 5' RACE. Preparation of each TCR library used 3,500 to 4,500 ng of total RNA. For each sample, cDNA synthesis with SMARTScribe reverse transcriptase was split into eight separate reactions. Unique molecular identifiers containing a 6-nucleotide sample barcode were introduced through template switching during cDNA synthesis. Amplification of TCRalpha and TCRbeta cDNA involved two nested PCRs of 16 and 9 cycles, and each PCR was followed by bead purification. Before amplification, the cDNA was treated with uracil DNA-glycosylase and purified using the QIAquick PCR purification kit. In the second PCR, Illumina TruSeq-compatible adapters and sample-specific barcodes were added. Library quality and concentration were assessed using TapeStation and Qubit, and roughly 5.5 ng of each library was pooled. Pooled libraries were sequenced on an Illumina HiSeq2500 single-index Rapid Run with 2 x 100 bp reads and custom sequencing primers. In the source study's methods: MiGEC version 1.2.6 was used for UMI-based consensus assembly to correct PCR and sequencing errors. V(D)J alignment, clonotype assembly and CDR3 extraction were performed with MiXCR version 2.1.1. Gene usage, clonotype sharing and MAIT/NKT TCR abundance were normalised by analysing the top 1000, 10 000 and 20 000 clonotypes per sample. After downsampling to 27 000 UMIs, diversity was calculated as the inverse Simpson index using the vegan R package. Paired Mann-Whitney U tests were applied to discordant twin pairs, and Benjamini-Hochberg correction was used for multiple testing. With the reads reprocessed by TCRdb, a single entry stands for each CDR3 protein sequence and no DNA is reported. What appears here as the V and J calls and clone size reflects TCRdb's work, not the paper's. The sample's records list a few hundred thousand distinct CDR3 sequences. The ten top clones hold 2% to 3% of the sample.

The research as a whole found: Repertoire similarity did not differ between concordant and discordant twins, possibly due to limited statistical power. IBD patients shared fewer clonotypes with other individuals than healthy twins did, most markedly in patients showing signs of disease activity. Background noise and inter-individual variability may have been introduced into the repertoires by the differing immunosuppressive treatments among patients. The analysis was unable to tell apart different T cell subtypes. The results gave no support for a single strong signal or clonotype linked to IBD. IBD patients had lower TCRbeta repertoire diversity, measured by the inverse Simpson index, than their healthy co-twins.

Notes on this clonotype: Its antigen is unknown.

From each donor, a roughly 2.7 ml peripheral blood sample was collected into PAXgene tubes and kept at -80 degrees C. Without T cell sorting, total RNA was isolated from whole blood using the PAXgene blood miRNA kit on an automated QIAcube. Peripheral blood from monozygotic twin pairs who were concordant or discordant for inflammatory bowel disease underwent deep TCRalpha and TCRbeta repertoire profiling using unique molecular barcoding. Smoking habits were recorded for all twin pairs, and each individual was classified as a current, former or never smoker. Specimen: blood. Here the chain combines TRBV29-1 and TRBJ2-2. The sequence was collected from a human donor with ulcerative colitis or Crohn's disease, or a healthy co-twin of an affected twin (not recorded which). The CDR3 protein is CSVEDHYTGELFF.